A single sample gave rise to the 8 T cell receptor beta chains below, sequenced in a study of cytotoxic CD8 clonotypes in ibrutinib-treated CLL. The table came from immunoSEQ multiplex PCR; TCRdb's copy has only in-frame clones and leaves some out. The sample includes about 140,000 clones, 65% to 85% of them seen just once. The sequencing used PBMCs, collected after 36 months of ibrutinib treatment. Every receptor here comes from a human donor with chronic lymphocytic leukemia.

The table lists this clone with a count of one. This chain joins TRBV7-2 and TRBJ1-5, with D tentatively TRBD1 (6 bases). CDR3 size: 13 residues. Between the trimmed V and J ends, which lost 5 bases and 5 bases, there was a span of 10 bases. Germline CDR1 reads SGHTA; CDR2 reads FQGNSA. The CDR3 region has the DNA TGTGCCAGCAGCACACAGGGAGATCAGCCCCAGCATTTT. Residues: CASSTQGDQPQHF.

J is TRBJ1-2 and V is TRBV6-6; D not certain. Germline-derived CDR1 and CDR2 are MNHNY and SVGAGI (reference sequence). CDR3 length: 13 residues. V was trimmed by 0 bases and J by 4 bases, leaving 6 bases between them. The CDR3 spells CASSYSDGYGYTF. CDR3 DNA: TGTGCCAGCAGTTACTCGGACGGCTATGGCTACACCTTC.

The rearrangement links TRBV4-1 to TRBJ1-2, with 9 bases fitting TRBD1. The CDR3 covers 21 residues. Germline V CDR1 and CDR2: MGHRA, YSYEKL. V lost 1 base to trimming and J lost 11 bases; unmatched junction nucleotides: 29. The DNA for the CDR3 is TGCGCCAGCAGCCAAGCCCTCCCCTATGTGGACAGGGGACGATCTACATGGAGGTACACCTTC. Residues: CASSQALPYVDRGRSTWRYTF.

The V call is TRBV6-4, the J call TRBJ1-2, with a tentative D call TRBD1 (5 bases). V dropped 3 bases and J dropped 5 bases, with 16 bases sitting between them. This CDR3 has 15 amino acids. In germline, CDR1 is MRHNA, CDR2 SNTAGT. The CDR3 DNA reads TGTGCCAGCAGTGATGGGGCAGCGTCCGGGTATGGCTACACCTTC. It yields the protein CASSDGAASGYGYTF.

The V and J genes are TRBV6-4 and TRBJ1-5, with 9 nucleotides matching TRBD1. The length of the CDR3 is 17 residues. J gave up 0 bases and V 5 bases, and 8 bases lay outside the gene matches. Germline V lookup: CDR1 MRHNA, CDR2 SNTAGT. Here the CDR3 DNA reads TGTGCCAGCAGTCGGGACAGGGACCCCATTAGCAATCAGCCCCAGCATTTT. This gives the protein CASSRDRDPISNQPQHF.

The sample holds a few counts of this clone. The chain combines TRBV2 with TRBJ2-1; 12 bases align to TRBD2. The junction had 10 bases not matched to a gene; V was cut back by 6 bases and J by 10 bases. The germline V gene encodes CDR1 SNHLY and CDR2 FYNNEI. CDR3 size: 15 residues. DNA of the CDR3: TGTGCCAGCAGCGCACAATCGCTAGCGGGGGGGGAGCAGTTCTTC. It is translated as CASSAQSLAGGEQFF.

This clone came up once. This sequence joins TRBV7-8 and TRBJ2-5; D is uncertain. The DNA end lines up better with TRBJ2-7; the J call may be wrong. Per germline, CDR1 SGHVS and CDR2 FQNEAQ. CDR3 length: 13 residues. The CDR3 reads CASSFFGFYEQYF. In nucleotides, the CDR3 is TGTGCCAGCAGCTTTTTTGGGTTCTACGAGCAGTACTTC.

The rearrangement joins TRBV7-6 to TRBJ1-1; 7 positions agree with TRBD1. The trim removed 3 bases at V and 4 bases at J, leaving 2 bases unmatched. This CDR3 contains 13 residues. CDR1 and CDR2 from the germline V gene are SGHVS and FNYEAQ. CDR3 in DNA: TGTGCCAGCAGCTTCCGGGACAGCACTGAAGCTTTCTTT. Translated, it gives CASSFRDSTEAFF.